This entry features one T cell receptor beta chain sequence. Its cognate antigen is unknown. Patients with uncontrolled infections, other autoimmune diseases, pregnancy or lactation were excluded. The investigators amplified TCR beta CDR3 regions from RNA transcripts. HTBI primers drove first-round RT-PCR of the TCR CDR3. Using its own MiXCR run on the multiplex PCR reads, TCRdb lists one record per CDR3 protein. This sample has 480,000 or so distinct CDR3 sequences, with 46% found just once. This specimen belongs to a study of T cells in Graves' hyperthyroidism and ophthalmopathy. Broader study findings: Most thyroid clonotypes with frequency above 0.001 were detected in blood.

Germline V gene lookup returns CDR1 LNHDA and CDR2 SQIVND (reference sequence). V shed 6 bases and J 7 bases; nucleotides not matched to a gene: 16. The CDR3 sequence is 16 residues long. The V gene is TRBV19, the J gene TRBJ1-1, with 8 bases lining up with TRBD1. Sequencing was performed on peripheral blood or thyroid tissue (not recorded which). The clonotype was recovered from an adult woman with Graves' disease, either hyperthyroidism or ophthalmopathy (not recorded which). The CDR3 reads CASRPGQGWGGIEAFF. For the CDR3, the DNA is TGTGCCAGTAGACCAGGACAGGGATGGGGCGGCATTGAAGCTTTCTTT.